A single sample gave rise to the 20 T cell receptor beta chains below, sequenced in a study of blood T cell repertoires in COVID-19. Clones were read by immunoSEQ multiplex PCR, and TCRdb kept only the in-frame ones, dropping some. The sample lists roughly 220,000 clones, about four fifths seen once, with 1.3% in the top ten. Specimen: PBMCs or T cells enriched from blood (not recorded which). The receptors here all came from a woman aged 40-49 years with acute COVID-19.

The chain combines TRBV4-2 with TRBJ2-5; 8 bases align to TRBD2. This CDR3 region has 15 residues. Germline V gene data show CDR1 as LGHNA and CDR2 as YNFKEQ. After removal of 1 base from V and 4 bases from J, the junction contained 5 bases not matched to a gene. The CDR3 here is CASSQAGGIGETQYF. In DNA form, the CDR3 reads TGTGCCAGCAGCCAAGCGGGGGGGATTGGAGAGACCCAGTACTTC.

This rearrangement joins TRBV13 to TRBJ2-3; D might be TRBD2 (5 bases). The CDR3 runs 15 residues. The V gene's germline CDR1 is PRHDT and CDR2 FYEKMQ (reference sequence). Trimming shortened V by 7 bases and J by 0 bases, and 14 bases separated the two germline ends. The CDR3: CASTSGLSSTDTQYF. The DNA of the CDR3 is TGTGCCAGCACCAGCGGACTCTCTAGCACAGATACGCAGTATTTT.

The chain joins TRBV27 to TRBJ2-7; the D gene is possibly TRBD1 (5 bases). Germline V lookup: CDR1 MNHEY, CDR2 SMNVEV (reference sequence). The V and J ends lost 8 bases and 2 bases respectively, with 16 bases between them. This CDR3 contains 14 residues. The CDR3: CASFSDNTTYEQYF. As DNA, the CDR3 is TGTGCCAGCTTTTCGGACAACACGACCTACGAGCAGTACTTC.

The chain employs TRBV7-2 and TRBJ2-7, with D maybe TRBD2 (5 bases). V was pared by 5 bases and J by 4 bases, with 18 bases between. This CDR3 comprises 15 residues. CDR1 and CDR2 from the germline V gene are SGHTA and FQGNSA. CDR3 bases: TGTGCCAGCAGCCCTACCCAGCGGCCGTCTTACGAGCAGTACTTC. This translates into CASSPTQRPSYEQYF.

The chain employs TRBV27 and TRBJ1-3; D not certain. The CDR3 runs to 14 residues. The germline V and J ends were trimmed by 6 bases and 0 bases, with 9 bases remaining between them. Germline V CDR1 and CDR2: MNHEY, SMNVEV (reference sequence). This chain's CDR3 is CASSKRLSGNTIYF. DNA for the CDR3: TGTGCCAGCAGCAAGAGGCTCTCTGGAAACACCATATATTTT.

On this clone: The sample has other DNA sequences that encode this CDR3 too. The J gene is TRBJ1-2, the V gene TRBV2; D gene unclear. Germline CDR1 and CDR2: SNHLY and FYNNEI. CDR3 size: 12 residues. V was pared by 6 bases and J by 4 bases, with 9 bases between. The CDR3 here is CASSGLSYGYTF. Here the CDR3 DNA reads TGTGCCAGCAGCGGACTGAGCTATGGCTACACCTTC.

V usage is TRBV4-2 and J usage is TRBJ1-5; D gene ambiguous. Germline CDR1 is LGHNA and CDR2 is YNFKEQ. The CDR3 sequence is 15 residues long. Between the trimmed V and J ends, which lost 3 bases and 0 bases, there was a span of 9 bases. CDR3: CASSQERTSNQPQHF. DNA of the CDR3: TGTGCCAGCAGCCAGGAGCGGACTAGCAATCAGCCCCAGCATTTT.

The chain recombines TRBV4-2 with TRBJ1-2, with D perhaps TRBD1 (6 bases). The germline V gene encodes CDR1 LGHNA and CDR2 YNFKEQ. V was shortened by 0 bases and J by 4 bases, with 15 bases between the two germline ends. The CDR3 has 16 residues. The CDR3 DNA is TGTGCCAGCAGCCAAGATCTTTATAGACAGGCCTATGGCTACACCTTC. Amino acid sequence: CASSQDLYRQAYGYTF.

The rearrangement uses TRBV15 and TRBJ2-7; the match to TRBD2 covers 14 bases. V gave up 1 base and J gave up 5 bases; unmatched junction bases: 7. This CDR3 has 17 residues. Germline assignment: CDR1 LNHNV and CDR2 YYDKDF (reference sequence). CDR3 sequence reads: CATSRVGLAGGMDEQYF. CDR3 nucleotides: TGTGCCACCAGCAGAGTCGGACTAGCGGGAGGTATGGACGAGCAGTACTTC.

The chain carries TRBV9 and TRBJ1-2, with D tentatively TRBD1 (6 bases). Trimming cost V 4 bases and J 5 bases, with 15 bases left between them. CDR1 is SGDLS and CDR2 is YYNGEE in the germline V gene. The CDR3 has 14 residues. CDR3 sequence reads: CASSPLGAGYGYTF. The CDR3 bases are TGTGCCAGCAGCCCCCTGGGGGCAGGATATGGCTACACCTTC.

The chain is built from TRBV15 and TRBJ1-1, with D perhaps TRBD1 (6 bases). The V and J ends lost 1 base and 1 base respectively, with 13 bases between them. The CDR3 runs to 16 residues. Germline V lookup: CDR1 LNHNV, CDR2 YYDKDF (reference sequence). CDR3 in amino acids: CATSRGSGHKNTEAFF. CDR3 DNA: TGTGCCACCAGCAGAGGTTCGGGACATAAGAACACTGAAGCTTTCTTT. Variable domain in full (rest from reference TRBV15 and TRBJ1-1): DAMVIQNPRYQVTQFGKPVTLSCSQTLNHNVMYWYQQKSSQAPKLLFHYYDKDFNNEADTPDNFQSRRPNTSFCFLDIRSPGLGDTAMYLCATSRGSGHKNTEAFFGQGTRLTVV.

The chain combines TRBV4-1 with TRBJ1-1, with 8 bases that match TRBD1. The CDR3 runs to 15 residues. V shed 3 bases, J shed 3 bases, and the junction held 6 bases outside the gene matches. CDR1 is MGHRA and CDR2 is YSYEKL in the germline V gene. This chain's CDR3 is CASSHDRGLDTEAFF. Here the CDR3 DNA reads TGCGCCAGCAGCCACGACAGGGGACTGGACACTGAAGCTTTCTTT.

This chain's CDR3 is CASSLGTSGRLTDEQFF. The CDR3 bases are TGCGCCAGCAGCTTGGGCACTAGCGGGAGGTTAACGGATGAGCAGTTCTTC. V usage is TRBV5-1 and J usage is TRBJ2-1; 12 bases line up with TRBD2. Per the germline V gene, CDR1 is SGHRS and CDR2 is YFSETQ. The trim removed 0 bases at V and 8 bases at J, leaving 9 bases unmatched. CDR3 length: 17 residues.

The CDR3: CASSLNSVHEQYF. The CDR3 bases are TGTGCCAGCAGCTTAAACAGTGTCCACGAGCAGTACTTC. The rearrangement uses TRBV7-9 and TRBJ2-7; no definite D call. V was pared by 2 bases and J by 5 bases, with 10 bases between. This CDR3 has 13 amino acids. CDR1 SEHNR and CDR2 FQNEAQ come from the germline V gene (reference sequence).

This clone was seen more than once but under ten times. J is TRBJ1-2 and V is TRBV19; 7 positions agree with TRBD1. This CDR3 has 15 residues. Germline V gene lookup returns CDR1 LNHDA and CDR2 SQIVND (reference sequence). V was clipped by 1 base and J by 2 bases; unmatched bases: 4. The CDR3 reads CASSIALTGNYGYTF. DNA of the CDR3: TGTGCCAGTAGTATAGCCCTGACAGGGAACTATGGCTACACCTTC.

V usage is TRBV3-1 (or the pseudogene TRBV3-2) and J usage is TRBJ1-6; 12 bases line up with TRBD1. V trimming: 6 bases; J trimming: 0 bases; junction bases outside the gene matches: 6. This CDR3 is 18 amino acids long. In germline, CDR1 is LGHDT, CDR2 YNNKEL (reference sequence). DNA for the CDR3: TGTGCCAGCAGTACCGGGACAGGGGGCTCCTCCTATAATTCACCCCTCCACTTT. It specifies CASSTGTGGSSYNSPLHF.

The chain couples TRBV7-9 to TRBJ2-2; TRBD2 matches at 15 bases. V dropped 4 bases and J dropped 0; count of bases not matched to a gene: 3. Germline V lookup: CDR1 SEHNR, CDR2 FQNEAQ (reference sequence). This CDR3 is 18 amino acids long. This CDR3 is CASSSGLAGGSNTGELFF. The CDR3 DNA sequence: TGTGCCAGCAGCTCCGGACTAGCGGGGGGGTCGAACACCGGGGAGCTGTTTTTT.

V usage is TRBV6-5 and J usage is TRBJ2-3; D remains ambiguous. Germline CDR1 reads MNHEY; CDR2 reads SVGAGI. V shed 2 bases and J shed 0 bases, with 3 bases lying between them. The CDR3 runs to 13 residues. DNA of the CDR3: TGTGCCAGCAGTTACAGCAGCACAGATACGCAGTATTTT. Its translation is CASSYSSTDTQYF.

The DNA for the CDR3 is TGTGCCAGCAGACCCCTCCGGGACAGACTATACGAGCAGTACTTC. Protein product: CASRPLRDRLYEQYF. The chain joins TRBV11-2 to TRBJ2-7; 7 positions agree with TRBD1. The CDR3 sequence is 15 residues long. Germline values: CDR1 SGHAT, CDR2 FQNNGV. V lost 6 bases and J lost 4; bases outside the gene matches: 12. Variable domain in full (rest from reference TRBV11-2 and TRBJ2-7): EAGVAQSPRYKIIEKRQSVAFWCNPISGHATLYWYQQILGQGPKLLIQFQNNGVVDDSQLPKDRFSAERLKGVDSTLKIQPAKLEDSAVYLCASRPLRDRLYEQYFGPGTRLTVT.

This clone was seen once. The chain combines TRBV18 with TRBJ2-2; no clear D gene. Between the trimmed V and J ends, which lost 1 base and 4 bases, there was a span of 7 bases. The CDR3 length is 14 residues. Per the germline V gene, CDR1 is KGHSH and CDR2 is LQKENI. CDR3 loop: CASSPQTGTGELFF. The CDR3 bases are TGTGCCAGCTCACCACAGACTGGCACCGGGGAGCTGTTTTTT.